The 7 T cell receptor beta chains presented below share a single source sample, sequenced in a study of ipilimumab plus nivolumab after autologous stem cell transplantation. Assay used: immunoSEQ multiplex PCR; TCRdb lists only in-frame clones, some missing. The data hold a few thousand clones, with 91% observed a single time. Material: PBMCs, obtained in a trial of ipilimumab plus nivolumab as post-transplant consolidation. These TCRs come from a male donor with multiple myeloma.

This sequence joins TRBV12-5 and TRBJ2-1, with TRBD2 identical over 14 bases. After removal of 4 bases from V and 2 bases from J, the junction contained 7 bases not matched to a gene. The CDR3 is 18 amino acids. Germline V CDR1 and CDR2: LGHNT, FRNRAP. The CDR3 loop reads CASGSGLAGAITYNEQFF. The CDR3 DNA sequence: TGTGCTAGTGGTTCGGGACTAGCGGGAGCCATTACCTACAATGAGCAGTTCTTC.

The genes are TRBV29-1 and TRBJ2-7; 10 bases match TRBD1. The CDR3 is 15 residues long. The V and J ends lost 4 bases and 6 bases, in that order; junction bases with no gene match: 12. Germline CDR1 SQVTM, CDR2 ANQGSEA. The CDR3 spells CSVGRGGTGEVEQYF. CDR3 sequence (DNA): TGCAGCGTTGGAAGGGGGGGGACAGGGGAAGTCGAGCAGTACTTC.

The rearrangement joins TRBV7-2 to TRBJ2-1; D is unclear. CDR1 is SGHTA and CDR2 is FQGNSA in the germline V gene. The germline V and J ends were trimmed by 5 bases and 5 bases, with 19 bases remaining between them. CDR3 length: 16 amino acids. The CDR3 bases are TGTGCCAGCAGCCCCGTGGCAGGTCACCACGACAATGAGCAGTTCTTC. Its protein is CASSPVAGHHDNEQFF.

V usage is TRBV28 and J usage is TRBJ1-1, with D perhaps matching TRBD1 (5 bases). CDR1 and CDR2 (germline): MDHEN, SYDVKM. The CDR3 contains 15 residues. The V end was cut by 2 bases, the J end by 2 bases, with 12 bases between. CDR3 in DNA: TGTGCCAGCAGTTTAACTCCAGGGAGCAACACTGAAGCTTTCTTT. Amino acid sequence: CASSLTPGSNTEAFF. The full variable domain, with the rest looked up from reference TRBV28 and TRBJ1-1, is DVKVTQSSRYLVKRTGEKVFLECVQDMDHENMFWYRQDPGLGLRLIYFSYDVKMKEKGDIPEGYSVSREKKERFSLILESASTNQTSMYLCASSLTPGSNTEAFFGQGTRLTVV.

The chain combines TRBV10-2 with TRBJ2-7; D assignment may be TRBD1 or TRBD2 (5 bases each). Trimming pared 7 bases from V and 1 base from J, leaving 14 bases between. The germline CDR1 and CDR2 sequences are WSHSY and SAAADI. This CDR3 has 14 amino acids. The CDR3 DNA reads as TGCGCCAGCACCGGGGAAACAGGATCCTACGAGCAGTACTTC. Translated: CASTGETGSYEQYF.

This clone occurred once. The chain couples TRBV28 to TRBJ2-7, with TRBD2 as a possible D gene (6 bases). CDR1 and CDR2 from the germline V gene are MDHEN and SYDVKM. This CDR3 is built from 14 residues. The V and J ends lost 3 bases and 1 base respectively, with 10 bases between them. The CDR3 sequence: CASSFWDSSYEQYF. In DNA, the CDR3 is TGTGCCAGCAGTTTCTGGGACTCATCCTACGAGCAGTACTTC.

The V call is TRBV5-1, the J call TRBJ2-2; TRBD2 is a possible D gene (6 bases). Trimming removed 3 bases from V and 5 bases from J, with 14 bases in between. The germline V gene has CDR1 SGHRS and CDR2 YFSETQ. The CDR3 runs to 15 residues. The CDR3 reads CASSWGVEKTGELFF. The CDR3 bases are TGCGCCAGCAGCTGGGGGGTAGAAAAGACCGGGGAGCTGTTTTTT.